This T cell receptor (beta chain) was sequenced during a study of blood T cells in healthy people across ages. The CDR3 covers 14 residues. Germline loops: CDR1 KGHDR, CDR2 SFDVKD. Combining a sample-barcoded 5' primer with a J-beta primer mix, a second PCR ran for roughly 7 to 12 cycles. Each TCR beta cDNA got a 12-nucleotide random molecular identifier. TCRdb redid the calling of the 5' RACE reads with MiXCR, one entry per CDR3 protein. Among roughly 2 million distinct CDR3 sequences listed, about 50% were seen once. With regard to this clonotype: At one end the junction does not follow the germline gene, possibly because of a read error.

Sequencing input: blood. The chain joins TRBV24-1 to TRBJ1-2; 8 bases fit TRBD1. The sequence was collected from a woman aged 40-49 years in good health. CDR3 DNA sequence: TGTGCCACCTGTGATTCGAGGACAGGGAGTGGCTACACCTTC. This encodes CATCDSRTGSGYTF.